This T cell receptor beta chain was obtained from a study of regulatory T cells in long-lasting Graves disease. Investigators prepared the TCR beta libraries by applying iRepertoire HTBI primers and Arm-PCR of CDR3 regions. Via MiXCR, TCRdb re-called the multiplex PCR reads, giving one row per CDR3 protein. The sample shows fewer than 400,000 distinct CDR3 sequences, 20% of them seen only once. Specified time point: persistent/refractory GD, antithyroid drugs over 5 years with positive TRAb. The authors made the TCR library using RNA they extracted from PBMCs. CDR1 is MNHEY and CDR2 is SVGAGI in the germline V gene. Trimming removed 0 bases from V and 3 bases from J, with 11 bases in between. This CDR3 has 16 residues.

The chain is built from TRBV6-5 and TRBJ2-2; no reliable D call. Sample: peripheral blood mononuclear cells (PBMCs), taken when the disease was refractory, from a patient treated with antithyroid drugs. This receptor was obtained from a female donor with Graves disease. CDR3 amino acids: CASSYSSFSDTGELFF. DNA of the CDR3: TGTGCCAGCAGTTACTCGAGTTTCAGTGACACCGGGGAGCTGTTTTTT.